Sequencing of this TCR beta chain was carried out in a study of T-cell reconstitution after alpha-beta-depleted transplantation in children. V was trimmed by 3 bases and J by 6 bases, leaving 6 bases between them. The CDR3 has 10 amino acids. CDR1 is DFQATT and CDR2 is SNEGSKA in the germline V gene (reference sequence). Construction of the TCRbeta library involved unique molecular identifiers. TCRdb passed the PCR reads through MiXCR, listing each CDR3 protein once. The sample records 300,000 to 350,000 distinct CDR3 sequences, approximately 23% being singletons. The material sequenced was PBMCs, mostly from graft donor cells, taken 180 days after TCRalphabeta/CD19-depleted stem cell transplant. This receptor was identified in a male patient younger than 18 who had a stem cell transplant for acute lymphoblastic leukemia, so the T cells may come from the graft donor. The J gene is TRBJ2-7, the V gene TRBV20-1, with D unclear. CDR3 in amino acids: CSASRGEQYF. CDR3 coding DNA: TGCAGTGCTAGCAGAGGCGAGCAGTACTTC.